This T cell receptor (beta chain) was captured in a study of blood T cell repertoires in COVID-19. This clone was seen more than once but under ten times. Libraries were prepared by immunoSEQ multiplex PCR; TCRdb keeps only in-frame clonotypes and omits some of them. The profile covers about 230,000 clones, with 85% appearing a single time and around 0.96% taken by the ten largest. The source material was peripheral blood. The source of this sequence is a middle-aged man with acute or convalescent COVID-19.

The CDR3 nucleotides read TGCGCCAGCAGCGACCCTGCAGGGGGCGGTGAAAAACTGTTTTTT. Residues: CASSDPAGGGEKLFF. V gene TRBV5-1 combines with J gene TRBJ1-4; 8 bases are a match to TRBD1. The CDR3 extends over 15 amino acids. Germline loops: CDR1 SGHRS, CDR2 YFSETQ. V lost 4 bases, J lost 7 bases, and 9 bases stayed unmatched.